This TCR beta chain was profiled in a study of blood T cell repertoires in COVID-19. Overall study context: Sample material is recorded as cDNA or gDNA derived from T cells, B-cell-depleted T cells, or PBMCs.

The V gene's germline CDR1 is ENHRY and CDR2 SYGVKD. V gave up 8 bases and J gave up 4 bases; unmatched junction bases: 8. The CDR3 covers 13 residues. Authors' analysis steps: For nucleated cells, counts were estimated from reference gene primer amplification. The table came from immunoSEQ multiplex PCR; TCRdb's copy has only in-frame clones and leaves some out. V, J and clone size are those of that table, while D and trimming were read from the DNA. Of about 200,000 clones in the sample, about 80% are singletons; the top ten hold 7.5%. Participant-reported clinical history was the basis for cohort assignment.

The chain carries TRBV10-3 and TRBJ2-7; TRBD2 agrees at 7 bases. The receptor comes from a man in his forties who had recovered from COVID-19. The sequenced material came from PBMCs or T cells enriched from blood (not recorded which). The CDR3 loop reads CAIPPTSRYEQYF. For the CDR3, the DNA is TGTGCCATCCCCCCGACTAGCCGGTACGAGCAGTACTTC.